The 31 T cell receptor beta chains given below trace back to one sample, sequenced in a study of CD8 T cells in ankylosing spondylitis. TCRdb reanalysed the 5' RACE reads using MiXCR and keeps one entry per CDR3 protein. The sample carries fewer than 250,000 distinct CDR3 sequences, about 10% recorded once. What was sequenced was blood, either unsorted or a sorted T cell fraction (not recorded which). The receptor source for this set is a male donor with ankylosing spondylitis or in good health (not recorded which).

The CDR3 bases are TGCGCCAGCAGCCGGACTAGCGGGGGGAGAATATACGAGCAGTACTTC. Translated: CASSRTSGGRIYEQYF. The rearrangement uses TRBV5-1 and TRBJ2-7; the match to TRBD2 covers 14 bases. The germline gives CDR1 SGHRS, CDR2 YFSETQ. The V and J ends lost 4 bases and 4 bases, in that order; junction bases with no gene match: 7. This CDR3 comprises 16 residues.

This clonotype was detected many times. The chain uses TRBV6-1 and TRBJ2-2, with 8 bases matching TRBD1. V dropped 7 bases and J dropped 3; count of bases not matched to a gene: 7. The CDR3 loop spans 15 amino acids. Germline CDR1 and CDR2: MNHNS and SASEGT. The CDR3 here is CASNQRTGHTGELFF. The CDR3 DNA follows: TGTGCCAGCAATCAACGGACAGGGCACACCGGGGAGCTGTTTTTT.

The V call is TRBV5-1, the J call TRBJ2-1; maybe TRBD1 (6 bases). This CDR3 region has 17 residues. Germline CDR1 and CDR2: SGHRS and YFSETQ. V was trimmed by 3 bases and J by 5 bases, leaving 21 bases between them. The CDR3 region is CASSSLLPVGADNEQFF. For the CDR3, the DNA is TGCGCCAGCAGCTCCCTGCTCCCCGTGGGGGCTGACAATGAGCAGTTCTTC. The whole variable domain, remainder taken from reference TRBV5-1 and TRBJ2-1, is KAGVTQTPRYLIKTRGQQVTLSCSPISGHRSVSWYQQTPGQGLQFLFEYFSETQRNKGNFPGRFSGRQFSNSRSEMNVSTLELGDSALYLCASSSLLPVGADNEQFFGPGTRLTVL.

This clonotype was picked up one time. A much larger clone is a single base away; this may be a read error. The CDR3 region has the DNA TGCAGCGCTTTTTCTGGGGCCAACGACCTGACTTTC. The encoded protein is CSAFSGANDLTF. The chain recombines TRBV29-1 with TRBJ2-6; D possibly corresponds to TRBD1 (5 bases). Germline V gene data show CDR1 as SQVTM and CDR2 as ANQGSEA. The CDR3 is made up of 12 amino acids.

This clonotype has at least ten counts. The chain joins TRBV20-1 to TRBJ2-3; 9 bases align to TRBD2. The V and J ends lost 6 bases and 2 bases, in that order; junction bases with no gene match: 15. The CDR3 extends over 17 amino acids. Germline values: CDR1 DFQATT, CDR2 SNEGSKA (reference sequence). The CDR3 nucleotides are TGCAGTGCCGACAAACCTACCGCGGGGGGGTACACAGATACGCAGTATTTT. It translates to CSADKPTAGGYTDTQYF.

This clonotype was counted ten times or more. The chain employs TRBV6-1 and TRBJ1-6; TRBD1 is a possible D gene (5 bases). The V end lost 4 bases, the J end lost 8 bases, and 18 bases lay between the germline ends. The CDR3 runs 16 residues. The germline V gene encodes CDR1 MNHNS and CDR2 SASEGT. The CDR3 sequence is CASSGQPRAGDSPLHF. The CDR3 DNA follows: TGTGCCAGCAGTGGACAGCCTCGGGCCGGTGATTCACCCCTCCACTTT.

V and J are TRBV7-2 and TRBJ2-5, with D perhaps TRBD1 (5 bases). Germline V lookup: CDR1 SGHTA, CDR2 FQGNSA. V lost 5 bases, J lost 5 bases, and 18 bases lay in between. The CDR3 is 15 residues long. The CDR3: CASSVGVAAAETQYF. In nucleotides, the CDR3 is TGTGCCAGCAGCGTAGGGGTTGCCGCAGCGGAGACCCAGTACTTC.

The chain couples TRBV20-1 to TRBJ2-3, with TRBD2 matching over 11 bases. CDR3 length: 16 amino acids. CDR1 and CDR2 (germline): DFQATT, SNEGSKA (reference sequence). The V segment lost 1 base and the J segment 3 bases; nucleotides outside the gene matches: 6. The CDR3 reads CSARAPSGGRTDTQYF. In nucleotides, the CDR3 is TGCAGTGCTAGAGCCCCTAGCGGGGGGAGGACAGATACGCAGTATTTT.

This clonotype appeared many times. The J gene is TRBJ2-7, the V gene TRBV20-1; D possibly matches TRBD1 or TRBD2 (5 bases each). V was cut by 3 bases and J by 4 bases, with 7 bases left in between. The CDR3 loop spans 11 amino acids. Germline lookup yields CDR1 DFQATT and CDR2 SNEGSKA (reference sequence). CDR3 DNA sequence: TGCAGTGCTAGTGAGGGGTACGAGCAGTACTTC. Translation: CSASEGYEQYF.

The chain carries TRBV20-1 and TRBJ2-7; D possibly uses TRBD1 or TRBD2 (5 bases each). The CDR3 has 12 amino acids. CDR1 DFQATT and CDR2 SNEGSKA come from the germline V gene (reference sequence). Trimming shortened V by 0 bases and J by 5 bases, and 8 bases separated the two germline ends. This chain's CDR3 is CSARESGHEQYF. As DNA, the CDR3 is TGCAGTGCTAGAGAATCGGGGCACGAGCAGTACTTC.

This clonotype was recorded at least ten times. The chain joins TRBV5-6 to TRBJ1-3; TRBD1 might be the D (5 bases). This CDR3 is 14 amino acids long. Trimming shortened V by 0 bases and J by 3 bases, and 7 bases separated the two germline ends. Germline values: CDR1 SGHDT, CDR2 YYEEEE. The CDR3 sequence is CASSLVGVGNTIYF. DNA for the CDR3: TGTGCCAGCAGCTTGGTAGGGGTTGGAAACACCATATATTTT.

This clonotype occurred a few times. The V gene is TRBV20-1, the J gene TRBJ2-5, with 8 bases matching TRBD2. CDR1 and CDR2 (germline): DFQATT, SNEGSKA (reference sequence). With V trimmed by 4 bases and J by 5 bases, 6 bases remained unmatched. There are 13 residues in the CDR3. This chain's CDR3 is CSATGGAWETQYF. The CDR3 region has the DNA TGCAGTGCTACCGGGGGGGCTTGGGAGACCCAGTACTTC.

This clonotype came up a few times. V gene TRBV28 combines with J gene TRBJ2-3; D is undetermined. The CDR3 runs 16 residues. With 6 bases removed from V and 3 bases from J, the gap between germline ends came to 19 bases. Per germline, CDR1 MDHEN and CDR2 SYDVKM. For the CDR3, the DNA is TGTGCCAGCAGAAAAAAGGTAGTGACCCTAACAGATACGCAGTATTTT. This encodes CASRKKVVTLTDTQYF. The entire variable domain, with the rest obtained from reference TRBV28 and TRBJ2-3, is as follows: DVKVTQSSRYLVKRTGEKVFLECVQDMDHENMFWYRQDPGLGLRLIYFSYDVKMKEKGDIPEGYSVSREKKERFSLILESASTNQTSMYLCASRKKVVTLTDTQYFGPGTRLTVL.

This rearrangement joins TRBV7-2 to TRBJ2-3; 9 positions agree with TRBD1. This CDR3 has 14 amino acids. Germline V gene data show CDR1 as SGHTA and CDR2 as FQGNSA. V lost 5 bases to trimming and J lost 6 bases; unmatched junction nucleotides: 6. CDR3 bases: TGTGCCAGCAGCCTAGGACAGGGGCAGGATACGCAGTATTTT. It translates to CASSLGQGQDTQYF.

This clonotype was counted ten times or more. The chain joins TRBV7-6 to TRBJ2-7; the match to TRBD2 covers 10 bases. Germline trimming cut 5 bases from V and 0 bases from J; bases unmatched to any gene: 7. The CDR3 length is 16 residues. Germline-derived CDR1 and CDR2 are SGHVS and FNYEAQ. The DNA of the CDR3 is TGTGCCAGCAGCCTCCTAGCGGGGGCAAACTCCTACGAGCAGTACTTC. Its protein is CASSLLAGANSYEQYF.

The chain has TRBV3-1 and TRBJ2-1, with 7 bases lining up with TRBD2. V dropped 4 bases and J dropped 4; count of bases not matched to a gene: 10. Germline values: CDR1 LGHDT, CDR2 YNNKEL (reference sequence). The CDR3 is made up of 16 amino acids. CDR3 nucleotide sequence: TGTGCCAGCAGCCTCTCGTTACTAGCGTTGTACAATGAGCAGTTCTTC. This translates into CASSLSLLALYNEQFF.

This clonotype is deemed medium-sized. The chain carries TRBV12-3 or TRBV12-4 and TRBJ2-6; D remains ambiguous. The CDR3 loop spans 14 amino acids. V lost 2 bases and J 4 bases, leaving 6 bases between the germline ends. CDR3 coding DNA: TGTGCCAGCAGTTTACTGTCCGGGGCCAACGTCCTGACTTTC. Amino acid sequence: CASSLLSGANVLTF.

There are many counts of this clonotype. V and J are TRBV5-1 and TRBJ2-3, with D uncertain. Germline CDR1 is SGHRS and CDR2 is YFSETQ. Trimming took off 4 bases at V and 0 bases at J, with 6 bases between the two ends. The CDR3 has 13 amino acids. The CDR3 is CASSGISTDTQYF. The CDR3 coding sequence is TGCGCCAGCAGCGGGATAAGCACAGATACGCAGTATTTT.

This clonotype was found many times. The CDR3 here is CASSFYQTASYEQYF. The CDR3 DNA reads TGTGCCAGCAGCTTTTATCAGACAGCCTCCTACGAGCAGTACTTC. V usage is TRBV5-6 and J usage is TRBJ2-7, with D possibly TRBD1 on 5 matching bases. The CDR3 runs to 15 residues. The germline gives CDR1 SGHDT, CDR2 YYEEEE. Deletions cut 2 bases from V and 0 bases from J, with 12 bases between.

The chain employs TRBV6-2 or TRBV6-3 and TRBJ1-5; 9 positions agree with TRBD1. This CDR3 contains 15 residues. With V trimmed by 3 bases and J by 6 bases, 6 bases remained unmatched. Germline V gives CDR1 MNHEY, CDR2 SVGEGT. The CDR3 here is CASSYPGQGGQPQHF. The CDR3 nucleotides read TGTGCCAGCAGTTATCCGGGACAGGGCGGTCAGCCCCAGCATTTT.

This rearrangement joins TRBV7-2 to TRBJ2-1; 10 nucleotides align to TRBD2. This CDR3 spans 16 amino acids. V lost 5 bases and J lost 7; bases outside the gene matches: 11. CDR1 and CDR2 (germline): SGHTA, FQGNSA. The CDR3 here is CASSESSGGFQNEQFF. The CDR3 coding sequence is TGTGCCAGCAGCGAATCTAGCGGGGGTTTCCAAAATGAGCAGTTCTTC.

The chain employs TRBV10-3 and TRBJ2-3, with 8 positions matching TRBD2. V dropped 10 bases and J dropped 5; count of bases not matched to a gene: 8. The CDR3 extends over 13 amino acids. CDR1 is ENHRY and CDR2 is SYGVKD in the germline V gene. The CDR3, as DNA: TGTGCCACCACGGGGGGGGCGGAAGATACGCAGTATTTT. Its translation: CATTGGAEDTQYF.

This clonotype has at least ten counts. The rearrangement joins TRBV20-1 to TRBJ2-7, with D tentatively TRBD1 or TRBD2 (5 bases each). CDR3 size: 13 residues. The germline CDR1 and CDR2 sequences are DFQATT and SNEGSKA (reference sequence). With 6 bases removed from V and 4 bases from J, the gap between germline ends came to 16 bases. Here the CDR3 DNA reads TGCAGTGCCCCGGGACGGGTCGTGTACGAGCAGTACTTC. Translating gives CSAPGRVVYEQYF.

This clonotype was observed at least ten times. The J gene is TRBJ2-7, the V gene TRBV9; 11 bases fit TRBD2. The germline gives CDR1 SGDLS, CDR2 YYNGEE. Losses at the gene ends were 2 bases for V and 1 base for J; bases not matched to a gene: 5. CDR3 length: 16 amino acids. Here the CDR3 DNA reads TGTGCCAGCAGCGTGGGTCTAGCGGGGGGTTCCTACGAGCAGTACTTC. It is translated as CASSVGLAGGSYEQYF.

The chain links TRBV20-1 to TRBJ1-6, with a possible D match to TRBD1 (6 bases). Trimming left V 2 bases short and J 7 bases short, with 15 bases between. Germline CDR1 DFQATT, CDR2 SNEGSKA (reference sequence). The CDR3 length is 15 residues. CDR3 nucleotides: TGCAGTGCTAGACCTAACGAGCAGGGGAATTCACCCCTCCACTTT. As protein: CSARPNEQGNSPLHF.

This clonotype was counted many times. The V gene is TRBV3-1, the J gene TRBJ2-3; D call uncertain. The CDR3 consists of 13 residues. V gave up 6 bases and J gave up 2 bases, with 9 bases separating them. Germline V lookup: CDR1 LGHDT, CDR2 YNNKEL (reference sequence). Written as DNA, the CDR3 is TGTGCCAGCAGTCCCCCGACCACAGATACGCAGTATTTT. Its translation is CASSPPTTDTQYF.

This chain connects TRBV16 to TRBJ1-1, with 12 positions matching TRBD1. This CDR3 is built from 17 residues. Trimming removed 4 bases from V and 1 base from J; junction bases left unmatched: 7. The germline V gene encodes CDR1 KGHSY and CDR2 FQNENV. In DNA, the CDR3 is TGTGCCAGCAGCCGCGGGGACAGGGGGCGCGGGAACACTGAAGCTTTCTTT. It specifies CASSRGDRGRGNTEAFF. Drawing the rest from reference TRBV16 and TRBJ1-1, the complete variable domain is GEEVAQTPKHLVRGEGQKAKLYCAPIKGHSYVFWYQQVLKNEFKFLISFQNENVFDETGMPKERFSAKCLPNSPCSLEIQATKLEDSAVYFCASSRGDRGRGNTEAFFGQGTRLTVV.

This clonotype was found a few times. This rearrangement joins TRBV30 to TRBJ2-3; 9 bases fit TRBD1. From germline, CDR1 is GTSNPN and CDR2 SVGIG (reference sequence). This CDR3 spans 13 amino acids. The CDR3 loop reads CAIDRGSTDTQYF. DNA for the CDR3: TGTGCTATCGACAGGGGGAGCACAGATACGCAGTATTTT.

The chain combines TRBV3-1 with TRBJ2-7; 9 bases are shared with TRBD1. Germline V gene sequence: CDR1 LGHDT, CDR2 YNNKEL (reference sequence). This CDR3 is 14 amino acids long. V lost 10 bases, J lost 4 bases, and 11 bases stayed unmatched. CDR3 in amino acids: CATSSGTGWYEQYF. The CDR3 coding sequence is TGTGCCACCTCCTCCGGGACAGGGTGGTACGAGCAGTACTTC.

This clonotype was seen repeatedly, ten times or more. The chain uses TRBV7-3 and TRBJ2-3; maybe TRBD2 (6 bases). Trimming pared 5 bases from V and 6 bases from J, leaving 9 bases between. There are 12 residues in the CDR3. The germline gives CDR1 SGHTA, CDR2 FQGTGA. The CDR3 nucleotides read TGTGCCAGCAGCCGTGCGGGGGATACGCAGTATTTT. As protein: CASSRAGDTQYF.

This clonotype came up many times. This chain joins TRBV12-3 or TRBV12-4 and TRBJ2-2; no definite D call. The CDR3 consists of 15 residues. Between the trimmed V and J ends, which lost 7 bases and 1 base, there was a span of 13 bases. The CDR3 nucleotides are TGTGCCAGCACCCCCCGTCCTGAGAACACCGGGGAGCTGTTTTTT. Translation: CASTPRPENTGELFF.